These 17 T cell receptor beta chains originate from one sample sequenced in a study of OX40 agonist ivuxolimab in advanced cancers. TCRdb keeps only in-frame clones here, not all; method: immunoSEQ multiplex PCR. The data hold about 53,000 clones, with 70% to 85% observed a single time. Sequences were derived from CD4+ or CD8+ T cells sorted from blood, sampled in a trial of the OX40 agonist ivuxolimab. The source is an adult with an advanced solid tumor such as melanoma, head and neck, liver or kidney cancer.

The CDR3 DNA follows: TGTGCCTGGAGTTATAGTAGGGCAGAGACCCAGTACTTC. Amino acids: CAWSYSRAETQYF. The chain combines TRBV30 with TRBJ2-5; no definite D call. The V gene's germline CDR1 is GTSNPN and CDR2 SVGIG (reference sequence). There are 13 residues in the CDR3. The germline V and J ends were trimmed by 2 bases and 4 bases, with 11 bases remaining between them.

The chain is built from TRBV4-1 and TRBJ1-4; D remains unclear. V was shortened by 0 bases and J by 8 bases, with 19 bases between the two germline ends. The CDR3 is 17 amino acids. The germline gives CDR1 MGHRA, CDR2 YSYEKL. The CDR3 region is CASSQEWTGAVGEKLFF. For the CDR3, the DNA is TGCGCCAGCAGCCAAGAATGGACGGGCGCAGTAGGGGAAAAACTGTTTTTT.

This clone was seen only once. The chain recombines TRBV27 with TRBJ1-6; TRBD1 is a possible D gene (5 bases). Looked up from germline, CDR1 is MNHEY and CDR2 is SMNVEV (reference sequence). This CDR3 region has 14 residues. V was shortened by 3 bases and J by 6 bases, with 9 bases between the two germline ends. The CDR3 is CASSFRDGNSPLHF. The DNA for the CDR3 is TGTGCCAGCAGTTTCAGGGACGGTAATTCACCCCTCCACTTT.

The gene calls are TRBV28 and TRBJ2-1; possible D gene TRBD1, 5 bases. CDR3 length equals 12 residues. Germline V CDR1 and CDR2: MDHEN, SYDVKM. The V end lost 1 base, the J end lost 12 bases, and 10 bases lay between the germline ends. The DNA of the CDR3 is TGTGCCAGCAGTTTATTTTCCCAGGGGCAGTTCTTC. This sequence encodes CASSLFSQGQFF. Full variable domain (missing parts from reference TRBV28 and TRBJ2-1): DVKVTQSSRYLVKRTGEKVFLECVQDMDHENMFWYRQDPGLGLRLIYFSYDVKMKEKGDIPEGYSVSREKKERFSLILESASTNQTSMYLCASSLFSQGQFFGPGTRLTVL.

This clone was seen only once. The J gene is TRBJ2-5, the V gene TRBV5-1; TRBD2 is a possible D gene (7 bases). This CDR3 contains 16 residues. V lost 0 bases to trimming and J lost 5 bases, with 17 bases between them. CDR1 is SGHRS, CDR2 YFSETQ, per germline. This chain's CDR3 is CASSLDPFRGGETQYF. The CDR3 bases are TGCGCCAGCAGCTTGGATCCCTTTAGGGGGGGGGAGACCCAGTACTTC.

The rearrangement joins TRBV7-2 to TRBJ1-2; 9 bases match TRBD1. J was trimmed by 5 bases and V by 3 bases; bases with no gene match: 13. CDR3 size: 17 residues. Germline V gene data show CDR1 as SGHTA and CDR2 as FQGNSA. The chain's CDR3 is CASSFPPPRTGEYGYTF. The CDR3 region has the DNA TGTGCCAGCAGCTTTCCCCCCCCTAGGACAGGGGAATATGGCTACACCTTC.

A single count supports this clone. CDR3 protein: CAISDEVHSYEQYF. The CDR3 region has the DNA TGTGCCATCAGTGACGAGGTGCACTCCTACGAGCAGTACTTC. The chain recombines TRBV10-3 with TRBJ2-7, with no clear D. Trimming pared 3 bases from V and 0 bases from J, leaving 9 bases between. This CDR3 spans 14 amino acids. Germline CDR1 ENHRY, CDR2 SYGVKD.

This chain joins TRBV6-6 and TRBJ1-6; D is unclear. Trimming removed 6 bases at V and 6 bases at J, with 9 bases between. The germline gives CDR1 MNHNY, CDR2 SVGAGI (reference sequence). This CDR3 has 13 amino acids. The CDR3 DNA sequence: TGTGCCAGCAGGGCGATGGTTAATTCACCCCTCCACTTT. Protein product: CASRAMVNSPLHF.

This clone was picked up one time. The chain recombines TRBV6-6 with TRBJ1-1, with a tentative D call TRBD1 (5 bases). The V gene lost 1 base and the J gene lost 1 base, with 10 bases spanning the gap. The CDR3 is 15 amino acids. Per germline, CDR1 MNHNY and CDR2 SVGAGI (reference sequence). The CDR3 spells CASSYLGTENTEAFF. The CDR3 nucleotides read TGTGCCAGCAGTTACTTGGGGACGGAGAACACTGAAGCTTTCTTT.

The rearrangement links TRBV7-8 to TRBJ2-2, with D unclear. The germline gives CDR1 SGHVS, CDR2 FQNEAQ. There are 13 residues in the CDR3. The V end was cut by 3 bases, the J end by 6 bases, with 8 bases between. The chain's CDR3 is CASSFRGSGELFF. The CDR3 DNA reads as TGTGCCAGCAGCTTTCGCGGATCCGGGGAGCTGTTTTTT.

The V and J genes are TRBV7-2 and TRBJ1-2; tentative D call: TRBD1 (6 bases). Per germline, CDR1 SGHTA and CDR2 FQGNSA. The length of the CDR3 is 16 residues. V was pared by 5 bases and J by 0 bases, with 16 bases between. The CDR3 nucleotides are TGTGCCAGCAGCCCGCAAGCGACAGGAGCTAACTATGGCTACACCTTC. Translated: CASSPQATGANYGYTF.

V usage is TRBV6-5 and J usage is TRBJ2-5; D may be TRBD2 (5 bases). Germline CDR1 is MNHEY and CDR2 is SVGAGI. Trimming shortened V by 6 bases and J by 2 bases, and 13 bases separated the two germline ends. The CDR3 has 14 amino acids. This CDR3 is CASRNGWEQETQYF. CDR3 DNA sequence: TGTGCCAGCAGGAATGGGTGGGAGCAAGAGACCCAGTACTTC.

The chain has TRBV7-8 and TRBJ1-2; unclear D gene. CDR1 is SGHVS and CDR2 is FQNEAQ in the germline V gene. The CDR3 loop spans 13 amino acids. V lost 5 bases and J 5 bases, leaving 12 bases between the germline ends. The CDR3 region has the DNA TGTGCCAGCAGCCCCCTCAGAGGGTATGGCTACACCTTC. Translating gives CASSPLRGYGYTF.

Of note for this clone: Different DNA sequences within this sample yield the same CDR3. The chain employs TRBV10-3 and TRBJ1-1; no clear D. CDR1 ENHRY and CDR2 SYGVKD come from the germline V gene. V shed 0 bases and J shed 0 bases, with 8 bases lying between them. The CDR3 has 15 amino acids. The CDR3 sequence is CAISESQDLNTEAFF. CDR3 nucleotide sequence: TGTGCCATCAGTGAGTCCCAGGATTTGAACACTGAAGCTTTCTTT.

V usage is TRBV2 and J usage is TRBJ2-6; 8 positions agree with TRBD1. CDR3 size: 16 residues. With V trimmed by 6 bases and J by 0 bases, 4 bases remained unmatched. Germline V gives CDR1 SNHLY, CDR2 FYNNEI. CDR3 nucleotide sequence: TGTGCCAGCAGCGATGGGACAGGCTCTGGGGCCAACGTCCTGACTTTC. It yields the protein CASSDGTGSGANVLTF.

The rearrangement links TRBV30 to TRBJ2-2; TRBD1 matches at 9 bases. The germline V gene encodes CDR1 GTSNPN and CDR2 SVGIG (reference sequence). The trim removed 5 bases at V and 5 bases at J, leaving 9 bases unmatched. The CDR3 length is 15 residues. Here the CDR3 DNA reads TGTGCCTGGGACACCGGGACAGGGCGGACCGGGGAGCTGTTTTTT. It encodes CAWDTGTGRTGELFF.

The chain has TRBV4-1 and TRBJ2-3, with TRBD2 matching over 11 bases. Germline CDR1 and CDR2: MGHRA and YSYEKL. With 1 base clipped from V and 0 bases from J, the junction kept 6 bases outside the gene matches. This CDR3 region has 18 residues. In nucleotides, the CDR3 is TGCGCCAGCAGCCAAGTAGCGGGGGGGAGCGTTAGCACAGATACGCAGTATTTT. This gives the protein CASSQVAGGSVSTDTQYF.